The source of this T cell receptor beta chain is a study of CD8 T cells in ankylosing spondylitis. At least ten counts were recorded for this clonotype. The antigen is unknown. Germline loops: CDR1 SGHRS, CDR2 YFSETQ. This CDR3 spans 15 amino acids. V lost 3 bases to trimming and J lost 6 bases; unmatched junction nucleotides: 8. Study observations and caveats: Apparently characteristic of ankylosing spondylitis blood was a TCR beta motif (about 8 highly homologous variants). Those disease-linked clones were CD8+; they were also relatively rare in peripheral blood. According to the report, clones linked to the disease were significantly enriched in matched synovial fluid samples taken from ankylosing spondylitis patients.

TCRdb re-called the 5' RACE reads with MiXCR, one entry per CDR3 protein. The sample contains around 490,000 distinct CDR3 sequences, approximately 5% of which appear only once. This chain links TRBV5-1 with TRBJ1-2; 10 nucleotides align to TRBD1. The sequencing sample was made of blood, either unsorted or a sorted T cell fraction (not recorded which). This clonotype originated in a male donor with ankylosing spondylitis. As DNA, the CDR3 is TGCGCCAGCAGCTCCTCGGGGACAGGGGTTGATGGCTACACCTTC. Its translation is CASSSSGTGVDGYTF.